This T cell receptor (beta chain) was documented in a study of T-cell reconstitution after alpha-beta-depleted transplantation in children. Germline assignment: CDR1 DFQATT and CDR2 SNEGSKA (reference sequence). After removal of 3 bases from V and 5 bases from J, the junction contained 11 bases not matched to a gene. The CDR3 sequence is 15 residues long. Molecular barcoding with unique molecular identifiers was used for the TCRbeta library. TCRdb independently ran MiXCR on the PCR reads; one entry per CDR3 protein. The sample has over 200,000 distinct CDR3 sequences, roughly 9% seen once; the top ten hold around 6%.

The specimen comprised PBMCs from the stem cell graft donor, sampled from the stem cell graft. The chain joins TRBV20-1 to TRBJ2-7, with 9 nucleotides matching TRBD1. The sequence derives from a human donor who donated a stem cell graft to a child with acute lymphoblastic leukemia. CDR3 DNA sequence: TGCAGTGCTAGTCCATGGCGGACAGGGGAGGACGAGCAGTACTTC. Translation gives CSASPWRTGEDEQYF.